This TCR beta chain was observed in a study of T cells after yellow fever vaccination. For the study at large: Preparation used SMART-Seq v4 Ultra Low Input for the low-cell-number fractions. Notes on the study in general: The booster saw the reappearance of most primary-vaccination clones (around 96% CD4, almost 90% CD8). Overall, a small share of clonotypes was seen in both CD4 and CD8 compartments. Abundant contaminating clonotypes from the bulk population could appear in FACS-sorted repertoires.

On this clonotype: Its target is not known.

In TCRdb, the 5' RACE reads were re-called with MiXCR into one record per CDR3 protein. Among 400,000 to 450,000 distinct CDR3 sequences listed, roughly a sixth were seen once. V was pared by 9 bases and J by 1 base, with 17 bases between. Germline V lookup: CDR1 LNHDA, CDR2 SQIVND (reference sequence). The CDR3 is 15 amino acids. The clonotype was recovered from a man aged 18-30 years who received the YFV17D yellow fever vaccine. Sample: PBMCs, taken before the yellow fever booster vaccination. The V gene is TRBV19, the J gene TRBJ2-3; D may be TRBD2 (5 bases). This CDR3 reads CASSPDRRGTDTQYF. As DNA, the CDR3 is TGTGCCAGCTCCCCTGATCGGCGGGGCACAGATACGCAGTATTTT.